Each of the 3 T cell receptor beta chains below was sequenced from the same sample in a study of CD8 T cells in ankylosing spondylitis. TCRdb re-called the 5' RACE reads through MiXCR, storing one row per CDR3 protein. The table shows almost 30,000 distinct CDR3 sequences, with less than 6.5% occurring only once. The sequenced sample consisted of blood, either unsorted or a sorted T cell fraction (not recorded which). These receptors were obtained from a female donor with ankylosing spondylitis or in good health (not recorded which).

In its sample, this clonotype was seen many times. The chain employs TRBV9 and TRBJ1-4; TRBD1 matches at 7 bases. V was clipped by 4 bases and J by 0 bases; unmatched bases: 9. This CDR3 contains 17 residues. Germline-derived CDR1 and CDR2 are SGDLS and YYNGEE. DNA for the CDR3: TGTGCCAGCAGCTTCGCCGGGACAGCCGCAACTAATGAAAAACTGTTTTTT. This encodes CASSFAGTAATNEKLFF.

This clonotype was counted ten times or more. V is TRBV9 and J is TRBJ1-1, with D tentatively TRBD1 (5 bases). V was trimmed by 0 bases and J by 1 base, leaving 10 bases between them. The CDR3 sequence is 15 residues long. Germline CDR1 is SGDLS and CDR2 is YYNGEE. The CDR3, as DNA: TGTGCCAGCAGCGTAGTCGGAGGGGCGAACACTGAAGCTTTCTTT. This encodes CASSVVGGANTEAFF.

The chain is built from TRBV9 and TRBJ1-1; the D gene is possibly TRBD1 (6 bases). The CDR3 spans 14 residues. In germline, CDR1 is SGDLS, CDR2 YYNGEE. V lost 3 bases and J lost 1, with 10 bases in between. CDR3 DNA sequence: TGTGCCAGCAGCGCGATGACAGGGAACACTGAAGCTTTCTTT. Translating it yields CASSAMTGNTEAFF.